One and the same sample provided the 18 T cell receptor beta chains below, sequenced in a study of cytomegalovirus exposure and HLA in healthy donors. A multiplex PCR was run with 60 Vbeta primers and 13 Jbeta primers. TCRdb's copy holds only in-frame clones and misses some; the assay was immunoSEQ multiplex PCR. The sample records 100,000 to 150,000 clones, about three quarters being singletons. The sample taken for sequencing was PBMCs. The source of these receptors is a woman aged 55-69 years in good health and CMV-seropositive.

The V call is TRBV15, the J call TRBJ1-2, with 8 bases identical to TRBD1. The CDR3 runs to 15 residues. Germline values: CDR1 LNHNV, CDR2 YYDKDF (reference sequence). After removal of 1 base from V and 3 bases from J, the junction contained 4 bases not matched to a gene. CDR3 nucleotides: TGTGCCACCAGCAGAGCCGCAGGGGGCTACTATGGCTACACCTTC. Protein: CATSRAAGGYYGYTF.

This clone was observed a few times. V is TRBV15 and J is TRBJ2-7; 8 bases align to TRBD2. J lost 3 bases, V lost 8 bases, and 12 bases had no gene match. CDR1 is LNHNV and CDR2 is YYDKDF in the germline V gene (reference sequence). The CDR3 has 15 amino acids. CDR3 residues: CATGYVSGGIYEQYF. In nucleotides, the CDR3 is TGTGCCACCGGTTACGTTTCGGGGGGGATCTACGAGCAGTACTTC.

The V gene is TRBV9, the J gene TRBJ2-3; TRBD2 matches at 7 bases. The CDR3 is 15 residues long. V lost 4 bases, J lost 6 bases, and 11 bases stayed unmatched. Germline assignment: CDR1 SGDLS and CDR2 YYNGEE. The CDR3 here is CASSSQAGSTDTQYF. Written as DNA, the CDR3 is TGTGCCAGCAGCTCTCAAGCGGGATCCACTGATACGCAGTATTTT.

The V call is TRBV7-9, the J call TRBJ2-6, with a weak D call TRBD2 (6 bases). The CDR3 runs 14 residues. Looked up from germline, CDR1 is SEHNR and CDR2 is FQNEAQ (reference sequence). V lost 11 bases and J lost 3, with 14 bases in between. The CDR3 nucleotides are TGTGCCGGAGAGATGGGGGGTGGGGCCAACGTCCTGACTTTC. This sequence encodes CAGEMGGGANVLTF.

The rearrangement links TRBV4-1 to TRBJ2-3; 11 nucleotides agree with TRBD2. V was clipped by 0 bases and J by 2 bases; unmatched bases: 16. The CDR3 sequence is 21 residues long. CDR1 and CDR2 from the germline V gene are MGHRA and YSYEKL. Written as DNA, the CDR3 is TGCGCCAGCAGCCAAGATGCCCGACTAGCGGGACGCCCTCAATACACAGATACGCAGTATTTT. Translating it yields CASSQDARLAGRPQYTDTQYF.

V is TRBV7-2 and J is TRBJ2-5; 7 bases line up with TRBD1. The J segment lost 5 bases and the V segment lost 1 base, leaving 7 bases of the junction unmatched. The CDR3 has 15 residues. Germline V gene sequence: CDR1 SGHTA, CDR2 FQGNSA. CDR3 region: CASSLGGGGQETQYF. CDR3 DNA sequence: TGTGCCAGCAGCTTAGGGGGTGGGGGACAGGAGACCCAGTACTTC.

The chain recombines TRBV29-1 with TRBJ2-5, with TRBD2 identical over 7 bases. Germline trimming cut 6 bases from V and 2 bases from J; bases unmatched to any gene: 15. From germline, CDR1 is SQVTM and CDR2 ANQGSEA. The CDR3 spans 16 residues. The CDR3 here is CSVGGYFELIQETQYF. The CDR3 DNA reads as TGCAGCGTCGGGGGGTACTTCGAGCTTATTCAAGAGACCCAGTACTTC.

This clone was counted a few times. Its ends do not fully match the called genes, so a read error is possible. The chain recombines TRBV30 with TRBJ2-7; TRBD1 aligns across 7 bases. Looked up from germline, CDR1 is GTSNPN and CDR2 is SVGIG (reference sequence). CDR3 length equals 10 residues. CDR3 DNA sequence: TGTGCCTCTGGGGACAGCACAATTAACTTC. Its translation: CASGDSTINF.

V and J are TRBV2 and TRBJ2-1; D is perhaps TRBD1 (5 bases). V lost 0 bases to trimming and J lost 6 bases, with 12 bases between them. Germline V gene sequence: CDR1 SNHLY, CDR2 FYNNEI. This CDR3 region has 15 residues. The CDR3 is CASSEARQRGNEQFF. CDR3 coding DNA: TGTGCCAGCAGTGAAGCGAGACAGCGCGGCAATGAGCAGTTCTTC.

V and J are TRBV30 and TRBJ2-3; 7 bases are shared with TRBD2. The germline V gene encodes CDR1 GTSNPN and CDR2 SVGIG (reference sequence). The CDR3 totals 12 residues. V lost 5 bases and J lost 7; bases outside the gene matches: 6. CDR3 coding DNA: TGTGCCTGGGGTCTGAGCGGGAATACGCAGTATTTT. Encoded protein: CAWGLSGNTQYF.

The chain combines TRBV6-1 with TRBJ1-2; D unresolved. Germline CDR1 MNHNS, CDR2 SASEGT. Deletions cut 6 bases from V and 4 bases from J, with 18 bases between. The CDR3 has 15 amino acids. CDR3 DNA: TGTGCCAGCAGGGGCGACGGAAGACGAACCTATGGCTACACCTTC. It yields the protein CASRGDGRRTYGYTF.

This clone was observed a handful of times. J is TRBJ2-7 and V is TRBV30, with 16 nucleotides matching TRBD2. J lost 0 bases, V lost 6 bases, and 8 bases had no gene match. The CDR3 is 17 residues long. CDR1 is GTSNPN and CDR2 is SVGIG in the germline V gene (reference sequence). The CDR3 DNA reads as TGTGCCTGTGCGGGACTAGCGGGAGGGGAGAACTCCTACGAGCAGTACTTC. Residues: CACAGLAGGENSYEQYF.

CDR3 region: CASSVELAGKNEQFF. CDR3 in DNA: TGTGCCAGCAGCGTAGAACTAGCGGGAAAGAATGAGCAGTTCTTC. V gene TRBV9 combines with J gene TRBJ2-1; 10 positions match TRBD2. V lost 0 bases to trimming and J lost 7 bases; unmatched junction nucleotides: 4. The CDR3 length is 15 residues. Germline-derived CDR1 and CDR2 are SGDLS and YYNGEE.

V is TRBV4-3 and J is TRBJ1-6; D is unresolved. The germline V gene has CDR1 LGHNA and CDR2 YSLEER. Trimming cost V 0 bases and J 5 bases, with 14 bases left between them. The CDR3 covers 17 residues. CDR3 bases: TGCGCCAGCAGCCAAGATCGAAAGGCCGCGGATAATTCACCCCTCCACTTT. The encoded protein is CASSQDRKAADNSPLHF.

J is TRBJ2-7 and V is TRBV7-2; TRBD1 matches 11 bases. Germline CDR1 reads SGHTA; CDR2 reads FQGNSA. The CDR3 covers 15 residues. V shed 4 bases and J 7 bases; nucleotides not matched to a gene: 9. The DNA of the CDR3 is TGTGCCAGCAGCTCCCAAGGACAGGGGGCGGTTGAGCAGTACTTC. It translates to CASSSQGQGAVEQYF. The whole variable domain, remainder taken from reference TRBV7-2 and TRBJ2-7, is GAGVSQSPSNKVTEKGKDVELRCDPISGHTALYWYRQSLGQGLEFLIYFQGNSAPDKSGLPSDRFSAERTGGSVSTLTIQRTQQEDSAVYLCASSSQGQGAVEQYFGPGTRLTVT.

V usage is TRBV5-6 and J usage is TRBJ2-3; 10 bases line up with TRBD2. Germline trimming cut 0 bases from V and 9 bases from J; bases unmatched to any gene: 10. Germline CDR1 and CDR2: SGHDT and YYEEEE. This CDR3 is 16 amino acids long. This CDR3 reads CASSLEFRTSGWTQYF. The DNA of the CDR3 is TGTGCCAGCAGCTTGGAATTCCGGACTAGCGGTTGGACGCAGTATTTT. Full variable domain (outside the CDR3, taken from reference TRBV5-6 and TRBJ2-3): DAGVTQSPTHLIKTRGQQVTLRCSPKSGHDTVSWYQQALGQGPQFIFQYYEEEERQRGNFPDRFSGHQFPNYSSELNVNALLLGDSALYLCASSLEFRTSGWTQYFGPGTRLTVL.

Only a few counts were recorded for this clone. The CDR3 bases are TGTGCCACCTCGAGGGTGACTAGCGGGTCGGGGAATGAGCAGTTCTTC. Its protein is CATSRVTSGSGNEQFF. The genes are TRBV27 and TRBJ2-1; 10 positions match TRBD2. The V gene end was trimmed by 10 bases and the J gene end by 7 bases; junction bases not matched to a gene: 16. This CDR3 has 16 amino acids. Per germline, CDR1 MNHEY and CDR2 SMNVEV (reference sequence).

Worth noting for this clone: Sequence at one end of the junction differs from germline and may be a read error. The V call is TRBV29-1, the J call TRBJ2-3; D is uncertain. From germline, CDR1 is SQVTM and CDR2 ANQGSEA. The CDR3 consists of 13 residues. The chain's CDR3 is CSVELALSDAQYF. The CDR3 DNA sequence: TGCAGCGTTGAACTCGCATTGTCAGATGCGCAGTATTTT.